In this sample, the clone carrying this T cell receptor beta chain turned up a few times. The data were taken from a study of cytomegalovirus exposure and HLA in healthy donors. PCR was performed using 60 Vbeta and 13 Jbeta primers. Assay: immunoSEQ multiplex PCR; the TCRdb copy retains only in-frame clones and omits some. The sample has more than 100,000 clones, 75% to 80% seen once. The clonotype was recovered from a woman in her twenties or thirties in good health and CMV-seropositive. The sample comprised PBMCs.

In DNA, the CDR3 is TGTGCCAGCAGCTTAGGTAGCGGGGGGGCCTACGAGCAGTACTTC. This gives the protein CASSLGSGGAYEQYF. This chain links TRBV11-2 with TRBJ2-7, with 11 bases that match TRBD2. Germline CDR1 reads SGHAT; CDR2 reads FQNNGV. The CDR3 has 15 residues. V lost 1 base, J lost 2 bases, and 1 base stayed unmatched.